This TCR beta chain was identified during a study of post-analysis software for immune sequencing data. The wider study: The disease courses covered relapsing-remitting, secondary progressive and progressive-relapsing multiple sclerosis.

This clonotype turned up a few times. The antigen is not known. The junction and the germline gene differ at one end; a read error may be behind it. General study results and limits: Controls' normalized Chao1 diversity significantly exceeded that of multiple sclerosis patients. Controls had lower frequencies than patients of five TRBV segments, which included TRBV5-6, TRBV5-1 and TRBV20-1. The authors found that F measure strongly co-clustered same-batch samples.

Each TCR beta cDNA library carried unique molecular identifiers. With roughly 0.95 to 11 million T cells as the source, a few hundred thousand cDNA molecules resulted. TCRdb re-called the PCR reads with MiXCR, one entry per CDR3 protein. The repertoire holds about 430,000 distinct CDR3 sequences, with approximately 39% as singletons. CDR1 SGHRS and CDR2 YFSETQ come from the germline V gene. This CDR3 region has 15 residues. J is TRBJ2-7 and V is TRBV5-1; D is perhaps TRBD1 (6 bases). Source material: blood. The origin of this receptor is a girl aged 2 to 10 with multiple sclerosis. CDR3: CASSLLTGGVYERYF. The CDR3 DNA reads TGCGCCAGCAGCTTACTGACAGGCGGAGTTTACGAGCGGTACTTC.